This note documents a single TCR beta chain sequence. No antigen is known for it. A universal primer site came from template switching; cDNA carried unique molecular identifiers. Via MiXCR, TCRdb re-called the 5' RACE reads, giving one row per CDR3 protein. The sample includes 350,000 or so distinct CDR3 sequences, roughly 9% seen only once; the top ten take roughly 8.7%. Germline CDR1 reads MNHNS; CDR2 reads SASEGT. The trim removed 1 base at V and 4 bases at J, leaving 5 bases unmatched. This CDR3 comprises 16 residues. This sample is part of a study of identical twins. Study results and caveats: Potential partial confounding of zero-insertion analyses by invariant MAIT and iNKT cells was noted.

The V call is TRBV6-1, the J call TRBJ2-2; TRBD2 matches at 8 bases. The clonotype comes from a woman between 50 and 59 years old in good health. Sequenced: naive T cells sorted from blood. As DNA, the CDR3 is TGTGCCAGCAGTGAAGGGGCGGGAGGCCCCACCGGGGAGCTGTTTTTT. Protein: CASSEGAGGPTGELFF.